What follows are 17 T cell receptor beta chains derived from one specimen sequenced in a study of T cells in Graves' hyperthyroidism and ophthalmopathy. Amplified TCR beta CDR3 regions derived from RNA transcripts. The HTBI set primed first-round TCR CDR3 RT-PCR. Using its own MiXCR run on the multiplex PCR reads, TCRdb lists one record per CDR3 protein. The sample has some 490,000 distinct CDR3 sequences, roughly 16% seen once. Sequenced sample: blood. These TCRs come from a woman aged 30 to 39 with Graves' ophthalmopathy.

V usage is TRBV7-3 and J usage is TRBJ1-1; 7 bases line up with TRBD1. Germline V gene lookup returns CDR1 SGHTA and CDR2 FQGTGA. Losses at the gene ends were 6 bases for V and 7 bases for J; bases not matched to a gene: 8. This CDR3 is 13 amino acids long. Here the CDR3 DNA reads TGTGCCAGCAGTCGACAGGGAAGGGGTGAAGCTTTCTTT. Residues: CASSRQGRGEAFF. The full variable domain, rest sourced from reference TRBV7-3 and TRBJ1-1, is GAGVSQTPSNKVTEKGKYVELRCDPISGHTALYWYRQSLGQGPEFLIYFQGTGAADDSGLPNDRFFAVRPEGSVSTLKIQRTERGDSAVYLCASSRQGRGEAFFGQGTRLTVV.

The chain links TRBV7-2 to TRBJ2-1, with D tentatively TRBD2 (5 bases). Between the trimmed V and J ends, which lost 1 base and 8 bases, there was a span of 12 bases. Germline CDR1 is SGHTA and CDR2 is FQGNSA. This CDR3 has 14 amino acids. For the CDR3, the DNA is TGTGCCAGCAGCTTAGACACTAGTCACGATGAGCAGTTCTTC. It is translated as CASSLDTSHDEQFF.

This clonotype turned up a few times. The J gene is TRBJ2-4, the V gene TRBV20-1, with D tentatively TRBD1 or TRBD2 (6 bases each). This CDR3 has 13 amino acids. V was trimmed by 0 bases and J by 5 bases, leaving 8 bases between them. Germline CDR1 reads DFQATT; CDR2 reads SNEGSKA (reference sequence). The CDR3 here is CSAREGGENIQYF. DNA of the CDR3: TGCAGTGCTAGAGAGGGGGGCGAAAACATTCAGTACTTC.

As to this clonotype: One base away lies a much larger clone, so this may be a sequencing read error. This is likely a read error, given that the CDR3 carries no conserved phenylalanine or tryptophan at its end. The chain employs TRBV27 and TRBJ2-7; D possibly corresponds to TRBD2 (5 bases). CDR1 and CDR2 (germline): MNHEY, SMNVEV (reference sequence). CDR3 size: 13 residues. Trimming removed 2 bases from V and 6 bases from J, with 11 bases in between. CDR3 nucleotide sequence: TGTGCCAGCAGTTTAAATCCGGGAAGCGAGCAGTACTTA. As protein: CASSLNPGSEQYL.

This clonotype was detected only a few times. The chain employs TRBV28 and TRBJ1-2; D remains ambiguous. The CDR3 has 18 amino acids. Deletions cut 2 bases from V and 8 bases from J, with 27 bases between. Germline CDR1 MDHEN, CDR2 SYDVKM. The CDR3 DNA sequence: TGTGCCAGCAGTTTAAGTCTAATGAGCAGGTCCAACGTGGGAGGCTACACCTTC. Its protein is CASSLSLMSRSNVGGYTF.

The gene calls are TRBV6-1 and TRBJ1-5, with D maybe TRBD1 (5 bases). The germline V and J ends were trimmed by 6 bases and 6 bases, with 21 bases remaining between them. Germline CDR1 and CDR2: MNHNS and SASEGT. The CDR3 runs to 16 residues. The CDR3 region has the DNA TGTGCCAGCAGCCCCCGGGGCTCTTGGGGGTCTCAGCCCCAGCATTTT. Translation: CASSPRGSWGSQPQHF.

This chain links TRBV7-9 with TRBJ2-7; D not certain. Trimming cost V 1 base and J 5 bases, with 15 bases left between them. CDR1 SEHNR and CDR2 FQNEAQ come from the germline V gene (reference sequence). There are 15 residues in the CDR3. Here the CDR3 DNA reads TGTGCCAGCAGCTTAGTGGGCAGTGAGAGAGACGAGCAGTACTTC. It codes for CASSLVGSERDEQYF.

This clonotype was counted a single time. The CDR3 DNA reads TGTGCCAGCAGTTACTATCTGGCCCGGGAGCAGTTCTTC. Its translation: CASSYYLAREQFF. The gene calls are TRBV6-2 or TRBV6-3 and TRBJ2-1; D unclear. Germline V lookup: CDR1 MNHEY, CDR2 SVGEGT. The CDR3 has 13 amino acids. The V and J ends lost 1 base and 10 bases respectively, with 11 bases between them.

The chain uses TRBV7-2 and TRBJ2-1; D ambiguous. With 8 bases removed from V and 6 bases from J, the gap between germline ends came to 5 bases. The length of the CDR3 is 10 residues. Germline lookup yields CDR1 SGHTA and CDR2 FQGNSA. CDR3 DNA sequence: TGTGCCAGCTGGGGCAATGAGCAGTTCTTC. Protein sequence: CASWGNEQFF.

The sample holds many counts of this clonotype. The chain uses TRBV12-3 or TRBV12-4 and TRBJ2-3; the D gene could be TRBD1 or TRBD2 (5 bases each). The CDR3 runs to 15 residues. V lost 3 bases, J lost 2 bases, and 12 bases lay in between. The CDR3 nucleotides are TGTGCCAGCAGTTTTGTCGGGGCCAACACAGATACGCAGTATTTT. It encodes CASSFVGANTDTQYF.

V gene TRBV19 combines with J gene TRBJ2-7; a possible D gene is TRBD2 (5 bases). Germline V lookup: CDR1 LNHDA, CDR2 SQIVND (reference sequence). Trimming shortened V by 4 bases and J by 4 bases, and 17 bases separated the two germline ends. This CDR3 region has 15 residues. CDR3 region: CASSRTLEPGYEQYF. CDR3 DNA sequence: TGTGCCAGTAGTAGGACGCTCGAACCGGGGTACGAGCAGTACTTC.

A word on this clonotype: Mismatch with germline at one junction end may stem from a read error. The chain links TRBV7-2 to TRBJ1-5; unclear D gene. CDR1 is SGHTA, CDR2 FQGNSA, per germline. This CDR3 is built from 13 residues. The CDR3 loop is CASSFAGNQPRHF. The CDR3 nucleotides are TGTGCCAGCAGCTTTGCAGGCAATCAGCCCCGGCATTTT.

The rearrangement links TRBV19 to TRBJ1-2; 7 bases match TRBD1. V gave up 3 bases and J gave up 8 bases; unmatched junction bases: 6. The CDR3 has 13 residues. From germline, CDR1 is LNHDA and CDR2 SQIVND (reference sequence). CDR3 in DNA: TGTGCCAGTAGTATCGGACAGGCGAACGGCTACACCTTC. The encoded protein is CASSIGQANGYTF. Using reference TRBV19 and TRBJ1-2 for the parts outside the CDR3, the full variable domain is DGGITQSPKYLFRKEGQNVTLSCEQNLNHDAMYWYRQDPGQGLRLIYYSQIVNDFQKGDIAEGYSVSREKKESFPLTVTSAQKNPTAFYLCASSIGQANGYTFGSGTRLTVV.

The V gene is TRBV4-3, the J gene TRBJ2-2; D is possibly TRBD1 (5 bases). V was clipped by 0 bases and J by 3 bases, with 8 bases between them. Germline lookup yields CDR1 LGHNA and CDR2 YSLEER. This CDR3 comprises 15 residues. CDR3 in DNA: TGCGCCAGCAGCCAAGATGGGGCAGACACCGGGGAGCTGTTTTTT. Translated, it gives CASSQDGADTGELFF.

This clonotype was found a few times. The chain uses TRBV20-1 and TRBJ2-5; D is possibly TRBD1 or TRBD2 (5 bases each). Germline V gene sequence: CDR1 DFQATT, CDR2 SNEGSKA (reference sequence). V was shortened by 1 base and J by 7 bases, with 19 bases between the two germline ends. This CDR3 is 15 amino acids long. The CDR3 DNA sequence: TGCAGTGCTAGAGGGGACCTACAATCCTGGGGGACCCAGTACTTC. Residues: CSARGDLQSWGTQYF.

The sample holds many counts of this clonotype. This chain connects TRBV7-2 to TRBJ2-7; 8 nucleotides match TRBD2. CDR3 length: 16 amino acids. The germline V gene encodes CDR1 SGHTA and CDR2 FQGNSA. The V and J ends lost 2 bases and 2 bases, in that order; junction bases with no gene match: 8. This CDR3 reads CASSLLGGGRTYEQYF. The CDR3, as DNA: TGTGCCAGCAGCTTATTGGGCGGCGGGAGGACCTACGAGCAGTACTTC.

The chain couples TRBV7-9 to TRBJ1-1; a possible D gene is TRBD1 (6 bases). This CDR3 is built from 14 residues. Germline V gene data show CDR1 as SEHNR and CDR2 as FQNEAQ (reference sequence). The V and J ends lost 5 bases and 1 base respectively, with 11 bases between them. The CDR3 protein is CASSPTGTNTEAFF. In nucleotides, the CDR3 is TGTGCCAGCAGCCCGACAGGTACGAACACTGAAGCTTTCTTT.